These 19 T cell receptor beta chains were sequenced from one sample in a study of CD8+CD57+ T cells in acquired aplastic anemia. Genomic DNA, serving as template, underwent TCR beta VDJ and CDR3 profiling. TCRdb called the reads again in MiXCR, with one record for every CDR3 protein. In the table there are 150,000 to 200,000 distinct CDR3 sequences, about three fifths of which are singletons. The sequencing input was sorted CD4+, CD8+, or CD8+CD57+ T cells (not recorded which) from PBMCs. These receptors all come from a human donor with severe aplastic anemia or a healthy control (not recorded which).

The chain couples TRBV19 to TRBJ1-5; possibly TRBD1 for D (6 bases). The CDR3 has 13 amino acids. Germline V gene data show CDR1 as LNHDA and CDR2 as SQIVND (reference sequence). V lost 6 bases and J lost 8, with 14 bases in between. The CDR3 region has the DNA TGTGCCAGTAGACTACAGGGACTAGAGCCCCAGCATTTT. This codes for CASRLQGLEPQHF.

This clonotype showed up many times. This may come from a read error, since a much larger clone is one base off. The DNA for the CDR3 is TGTGCCACCAGCACTACAGGGGACAATCGGCCCCAGCATTTT. Protein: CATSTTGDNRPQHF. The V gene is TRBV15, the J gene TRBJ1-5, with TRBD1 matching 7 bases. Germline loops: CDR1 LNHNV, CDR2 YYDKDF (reference sequence). The CDR3 runs 14 residues.

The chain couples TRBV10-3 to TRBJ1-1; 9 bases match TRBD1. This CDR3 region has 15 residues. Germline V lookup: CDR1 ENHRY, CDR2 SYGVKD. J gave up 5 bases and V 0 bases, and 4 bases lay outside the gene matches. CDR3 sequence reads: CAISESGQGLTEAFF. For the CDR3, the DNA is TGTGCCATCAGTGAGTCGGGACAGGGATTAACTGAAGCTTTCTTT.

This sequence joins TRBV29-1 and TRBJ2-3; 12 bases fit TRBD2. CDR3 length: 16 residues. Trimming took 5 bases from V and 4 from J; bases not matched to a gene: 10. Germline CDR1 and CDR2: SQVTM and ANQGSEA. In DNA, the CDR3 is TGCAGCGTTCAGGGCGGCGCTAGCGGGAGGGCAGATACGCAGTATTTT. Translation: CSVQGGASGRADTQYF.

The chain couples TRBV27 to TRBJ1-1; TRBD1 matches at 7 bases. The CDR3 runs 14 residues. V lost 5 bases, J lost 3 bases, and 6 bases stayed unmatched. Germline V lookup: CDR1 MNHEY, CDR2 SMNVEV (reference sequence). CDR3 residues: CASSGTEWYTEAFF. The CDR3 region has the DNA TGTGCCAGCAGTGGGACAGAGTGGTACACTGAAGCTTTCTTT.

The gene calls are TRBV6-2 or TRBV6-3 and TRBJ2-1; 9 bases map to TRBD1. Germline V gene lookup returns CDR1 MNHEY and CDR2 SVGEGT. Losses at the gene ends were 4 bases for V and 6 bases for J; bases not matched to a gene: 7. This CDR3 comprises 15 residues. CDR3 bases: TGTGCCAGCAGTTTAGGGACAGGGTTGAGCAATGAGCAGTTCTTC. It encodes CASSLGTGLSNEQFF.

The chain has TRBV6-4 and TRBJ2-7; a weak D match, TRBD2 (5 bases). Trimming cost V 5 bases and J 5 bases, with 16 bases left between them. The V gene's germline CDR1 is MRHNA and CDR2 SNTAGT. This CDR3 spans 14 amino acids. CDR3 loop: CASSMTLDFNEQYF. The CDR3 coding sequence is TGTGCCAGCAGTATGACCCTGGACTTTAACGAGCAGTACTTC.

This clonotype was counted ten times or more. For the CDR3, the DNA is TGCAGTGCCCGGACAGGAGAAGAGCCCCAGCATTTT. Translation: CSARTGEEPQHF. The chain uses TRBV20-1 and TRBJ1-5; 7 bases align to TRBD1. This CDR3 is built from 12 residues. The V and J ends lost 6 bases and 8 bases, in that order; junction bases with no gene match: 7. Germline V gives CDR1 DFQATT, CDR2 SNEGSKA (reference sequence).

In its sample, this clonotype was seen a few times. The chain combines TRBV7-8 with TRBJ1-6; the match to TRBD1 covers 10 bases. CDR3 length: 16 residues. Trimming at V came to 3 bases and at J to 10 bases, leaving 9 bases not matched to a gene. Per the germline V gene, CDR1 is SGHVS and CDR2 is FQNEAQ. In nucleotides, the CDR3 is TGTGCCAGCAGCTTCCGGGACAGGGGAGTGGGATCACCCCTCCACTTT. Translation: CASSFRDRGVGSPLHF.

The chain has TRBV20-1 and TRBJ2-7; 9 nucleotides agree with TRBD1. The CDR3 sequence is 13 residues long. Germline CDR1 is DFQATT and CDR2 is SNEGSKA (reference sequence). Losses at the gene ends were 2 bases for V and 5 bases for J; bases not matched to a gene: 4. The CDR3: CSARNRGHHEQYF. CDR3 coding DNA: TGCAGTGCTAGAAACAGGGGGCACCACGAGCAGTACTTC.

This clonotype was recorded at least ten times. In DNA form, the CDR3 reads TGTGCCATCTGGGGCGACGCTGGAAACACCATATATTTT. Protein product: CAIWGDAGNTIYF. The chain has TRBV10-3 and TRBJ1-3; TRBD1 might be the D (5 bases). This CDR3 has 13 residues. The germline V and J ends were trimmed by 8 bases and 2 bases, with 10 bases remaining between them. Germline CDR1 reads ENHRY; CDR2 reads SYGVKD.

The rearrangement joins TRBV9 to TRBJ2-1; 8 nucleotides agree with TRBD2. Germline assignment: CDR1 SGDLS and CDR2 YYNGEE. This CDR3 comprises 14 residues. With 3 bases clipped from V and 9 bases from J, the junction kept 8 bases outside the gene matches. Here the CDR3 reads CASSALAGFGEQFF. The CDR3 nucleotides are TGTGCCAGCAGCGCTTTAGCGGGATTTGGTGAGCAGTTCTTC.

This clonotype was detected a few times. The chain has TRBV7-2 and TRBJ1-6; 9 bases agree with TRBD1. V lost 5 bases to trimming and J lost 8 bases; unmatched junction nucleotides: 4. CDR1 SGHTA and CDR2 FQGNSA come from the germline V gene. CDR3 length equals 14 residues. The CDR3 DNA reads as TGTGCCAGCAGCCCCGGGGACAGGGATTCACCCCTCCACTTT. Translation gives CASSPGDRDSPLHF.

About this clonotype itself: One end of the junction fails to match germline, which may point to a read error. DNA for the CDR3: TGCGCCAGCAGCTCCGGGACAGGGGAAGCACAGGAGCAGTTCTTC. This translates into CASSSGTGEAQEQFF. The rearrangement links TRBV5-4 to TRBJ2-1; 10 bases map to TRBD1. The CDR3 is 15 residues long. In germline, CDR1 is SGHNT, CDR2 YYREEE (reference sequence). Combining the CDR3 with reference TRBV5-4 and TRBJ2-1 gives the whole variable domain ETGVTQSPTHLIKTRGQQVTLRCSSQSGHNTVSWYQQALGQGPQFIFQYYREEENGRGNFPPRFSGLQFPNYSSELNVNALELDDSALYLCASSSGTGEAQEQFFGPGTRLTVL.

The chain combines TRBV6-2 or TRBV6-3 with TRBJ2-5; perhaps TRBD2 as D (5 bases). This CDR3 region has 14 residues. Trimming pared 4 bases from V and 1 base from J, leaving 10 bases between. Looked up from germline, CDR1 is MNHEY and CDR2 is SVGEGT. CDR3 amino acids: CASSWRITQETQYF. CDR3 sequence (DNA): TGTGCCAGCAGTTGGAGGATAACCCAAGAGACCCAGTACTTC.

The CDR3, as DNA: TGCGCCAGCAGCTCCCCCGGGACTAGCGGGGGCGGCGAGCAGTACTTC. Protein sequence: CASSSPGTSGGGEQYF. This rearrangement joins TRBV5-1 to TRBJ2-7; 14 nucleotides agree with TRBD2. The CDR3 runs 16 residues. CDR1 is SGHRS, CDR2 YFSETQ, per germline. J lost 6 bases, V lost 3 bases, and 8 bases had no gene match.

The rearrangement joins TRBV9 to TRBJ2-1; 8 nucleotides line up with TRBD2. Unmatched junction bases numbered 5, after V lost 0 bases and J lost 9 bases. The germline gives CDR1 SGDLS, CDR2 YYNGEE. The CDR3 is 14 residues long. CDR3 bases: TGTGCCAGCAGCGTAGAAGGACTAGCTTCTGAGCAGTTCTTC. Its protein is CASSVEGLASEQFF.

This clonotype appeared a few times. CDR3 DNA: TGTGCCATCAGTGGGGGACTAGATGCATACAATGAGCAGTTCTTC. Its protein product is CAISGGLDAYNEQFF. The V call is TRBV10-3, the J call TRBJ2-1, with 8 bases aligning to TRBD2. The germline V gene encodes CDR1 ENHRY and CDR2 SYGVKD. This CDR3 region has 15 residues. The V segment lost 4 bases and the J segment 4 bases; nucleotides outside the gene matches: 6.

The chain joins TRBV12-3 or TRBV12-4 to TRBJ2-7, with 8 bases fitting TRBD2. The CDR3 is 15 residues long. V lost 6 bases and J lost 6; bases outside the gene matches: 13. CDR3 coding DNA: TGTGCCAGCAGCCCCTCTACGGGGGGGCCCTGCGAGCAGTACTTC. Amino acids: CASSPSTGGPCEQYF.